Each of the 10 T cell receptor beta chains below was sequenced from the same sample in a study of OX40 agonist ivuxolimab in advanced cancers. Assay: immunoSEQ multiplex PCR; the TCRdb copy retains only in-frame clones and omits some. The sample has 30,000 to 40,000 clones, roughly four fifths seen once. Material: CD4+ or CD8+ T cells sorted from blood, obtained in a trial of the OX40 agonist ivuxolimab. Receptor source: an adult with an advanced solid tumor such as melanoma, head and neck, liver or kidney cancer.

This chain connects TRBV27 to TRBJ2-7; 8 nucleotides match TRBD1. V trimming: 5 bases; J trimming: 1 base; junction bases outside the gene matches: 7. This CDR3 region has 15 residues. Germline lookup yields CDR1 MNHEY and CDR2 SMNVEV (reference sequence). CDR3 in amino acids: CASSVTGVLSYEQYF. CDR3 sequence (DNA): TGTGCCAGCAGTGTGACAGGGGTGTTATCCTACGAGCAGTACTTC.

The chain is built from TRBV28 and TRBJ1-1; D unresolved. V lost 5 bases, J lost 7 bases, and 8 bases lay in between. CDR3 size: 11 residues. Germline V gene data show CDR1 as MDHEN and CDR2 as SYDVKM. The CDR3 DNA is TGTGCCAGCAGTATAGCGAGTGAAGCTTTCTTT. Amino acid sequence: CASSIASEAFF.

The CDR3 DNA sequence: TGTGCCAGCAGTTACGGAGGGCTGACGAACACCGGGGAGCTGTTTTTT. It encodes CASSYGGLTNTGELFF. This chain links TRBV6-5 with TRBJ2-2, with D possibly being TRBD2 (6 bases). From germline, CDR1 is MNHEY and CDR2 SVGAGI. V shed 2 bases and J shed 0 bases, with 10 bases lying between them. This CDR3 has 16 residues.

The rearrangement joins TRBV7-3 to TRBJ2-2; no reliable D call. The length of the CDR3 is 14 residues. Trimming took 5 bases from V and 1 from J, leaving 8 bases between them. Germline assignment: CDR1 SGHTA and CDR2 FQGTGA. The CDR3 nucleotides read TGTGCCAGCAGCCTCGACGGGAACACCGGGGAGCTGTTTTTT. Translation: CASSLDGNTGELFF.

This clone has only a few counts. The V call is TRBV30, the J call TRBJ2-1, with 8 nucleotides matching TRBD2. This CDR3 contains 11 residues. Losses at the gene ends were 7 bases for V and 12 bases for J; bases not matched to a gene: 8. CDR1 and CDR2 (germline): GTSNPN, SVGIG (reference sequence). The DNA of the CDR3 is TGTGCCTACACGAACAGCGGGAGGCAGTTCTTC. This gives the protein CAYTNSGRQFF.

The chain is built from TRBV27 and TRBJ2-7; TRBD2 matches 13 bases. This CDR3 has 16 amino acids. After removal of 5 bases from V and 4 bases from J, the junction contained 8 bases not matched to a gene. From germline, CDR1 is MNHEY and CDR2 SMNVEV (reference sequence). The CDR3 DNA follows: TGTGCCAGCAGTCTGGAAGGGACTAGCGGGACGTACGAGCAGTACTTC. Its protein is CASSLEGTSGTYEQYF.

This clone has just a few counts. The rearrangement joins TRBV9 to TRBJ1-3; unclear D gene. In germline, CDR1 is SGDLS, CDR2 YYNGEE. The ends were cut back, 4 bases at V and 7 bases at J, with 18 bases in the middle. This CDR3 has 15 residues. CDR3: CASSPTISILNTIYF. As DNA, the CDR3 is TGTGCCAGCAGCCCCACTATCTCTATCCTCAACACCATATATTTT. Full variable domain (remainder filled in from reference TRBV9 and TRBJ1-3): DSGVTQTPKHLITATGQRVTLRCSPRSGDLSVYWYQQSLDQGLQFLIQYYNGEERAKGNILERFSAQQFPDLHSELNLSSLELGDSALYFCASSPTISILNTIYFGEGSWLTVV.

The chain employs TRBV21-1 and TRBJ2-7; whether TRBD1, the table's D call, matches the DNA was not checked. TRBV21-1 is designated a pseudogene. The CDR3 totals 14 residues. The chain's CDR3 is CASSKPGHLYEQYF. The CDR3 nucleotides are TGTGCCAGCAGCAAACCGGGACATCTTTACGAGCAGTACTTC.

Here the CDR3 reads CASSKRFISSGANVLTF. CDR3 bases: TGTGCCAGCAGCAAACGATTTATAAGCTCTGGGGCCAACGTCCTGACTTTC. The chain is built from TRBV5-5 and TRBJ2-6; no firm D call. The V gene lost 4 bases and the J gene lost 0 bases, with 14 bases spanning the gap. Per the germline V gene, CDR1 is SGHKS and CDR2 is YYEKEE (reference sequence). The CDR3 is 17 residues long.

The V gene is TRBV2, the J gene TRBJ2-7; 11 bases fit TRBD1. Germline loops: CDR1 SNHLY, CDR2 FYNNEI. The trim removed 8 bases at V and 6 bases at J, leaving 12 bases unmatched. The CDR3 sequence is 15 residues long. Here the CDR3 DNA reads TGTGCCAGCGGGCCCCCGGGACAGGGGGTTAGCGAGCAGTACTTC. As protein: CASGPPGQGVSEQYF.